This entry lists 17 T cell receptor beta chains sequenced from one sample in a study of cytomegalovirus exposure and HLA in healthy donors. The primer mix had 60 Vbeta and 13 Jbeta primers. Some clones are missing from TCRdb's copy, which holds only in-frame ones; the method was immunoSEQ multiplex PCR. The sample consists of over 75,000 clones, 65% to 80% of them appearing once. Material: PBMCs. The receptors were sampled from a man between 60 and 75 years old in good health and CMV-seropositive.

This chain uses TRBV2 with TRBJ2-1; D ambiguous. V was cut by 7 bases and J by 8 bases, with 18 bases left in between. The CDR3 contains 14 residues. Germline values: CDR1 SNHLY, CDR2 FYNNEI. The CDR3, as DNA: TGTGCCAGCACGAGGTCGGCAGAGTTCGATGAGCAGTTCTTC. Translating gives CASTRSAEFDEQFF.

CDR3 nucleotide sequence: TGTGCCAGCAACCAGGGGACCGGGGAGCTGTTTTTT. Amino acids: CASNQGTGELFF. This chain connects TRBV19 to TRBJ2-2; possible D gene TRBD1, 6 bases. The CDR3 spans 12 residues. Germline values: CDR1 LNHDA, CDR2 SQIVND (reference sequence). V lost 9 bases to trimming and J lost 5 bases, with 10 bases between them.

The CDR3 loop reads CASSVEGTGLTKAFF. CDR3 nucleotides: TGTGCCAGCAGCGTAGAGGGGACAGGTTTAACCAAAGCTTTCTTT. This chain uses TRBV9 with TRBJ1-1, with 8 bases lining up with TRBD1. The CDR3 extends over 15 amino acids. After removal of 0 bases from V and 9 bases from J, the junction contained 10 bases not matched to a gene. Germline V CDR1 and CDR2: SGDLS, YYNGEE.

CDR3: CASSLLQRNTEAFF. CDR3 in DNA: TGTGCCAGCAGTTTATTACAGAGGAACACTGAAGCTTTCTTT. The chain links TRBV28 to TRBJ1-1, with D hard to call. The germline gives CDR1 MDHEN, CDR2 SYDVKM. V dropped 1 base and J dropped 1 base, with 7 bases sitting between them. This CDR3 region has 14 residues.

For the CDR3, the DNA is TGTGCCAGCAGTACGGGACAGGGAGGGCAAGAGACCCAGTACTTC. Translating it yields CASSTGQGGQETQYF. The chain is built from TRBV27 and TRBJ2-5; 9 bases line up with TRBD1. In germline, CDR1 is MNHEY, CDR2 SMNVEV (reference sequence). The CDR3 covers 15 residues. V dropped 5 bases and J dropped 2; count of bases not matched to a gene: 6.

The rearrangement uses TRBV29-1 and TRBJ2-1; the D gene is possibly TRBD1 (6 bases). This CDR3 has 15 amino acids. Per the germline V gene, CDR1 is SQVTM and CDR2 is ANQGSEA. Trimming stripped 2 bases from V and 4 bases from J, with 15 bases between. The CDR3 DNA sequence: TGCAGCGTTGAATGGGCAGGGGATTTTTACAATGAGCAGTTCTTC. This translates into CSVEWAGDFYNEQFF.

The rearrangement joins TRBV14 to TRBJ1-4; TRBD1 agrees at 9 bases. Germline V gene sequence: CDR1 SGHDN, CDR2 FVKESK. The V and J ends lost 1 base and 6 bases, in that order; junction bases with no gene match: 3. There are 15 residues in the CDR3. In nucleotides, the CDR3 is TGTGCCAGCAGCCAAGGACAGGGGGTAGATGAAAAACTGTTTTTT. This codes for CASSQGQGVDEKLFF.

The chain couples TRBV28 to TRBJ2-1; 10 bases are shared with TRBD2. The CDR3 has 16 amino acids. Germline CDR1 MDHEN, CDR2 SYDVKM. J was trimmed by 2 bases and V by 6 bases; bases with no gene match: 7. The CDR3 DNA sequence: TGTGCCAGCAGGTTAATTCTAGCGGGGGCCTACAATGAGCAGTTCTTC. Translated, it gives CASRLILAGAYNEQFF.

This clone was detected only once. This rearrangement joins TRBV4-3 to TRBJ1-6; TRBD1 is a possible D gene (5 bases). Germline V CDR1 and CDR2: LGHNA, YSLEER. There are 15 residues in the CDR3. Trimming cost V 0 bases and J 7 bases, with 10 bases left between them. The CDR3 region has the DNA TGCGCCAGCAGCCAAGACGGCGGGACCAATTCACCCCTCCACTTT. Translating gives CASSQDGGTNSPLHF.

The chain combines TRBV7-2 with TRBJ2-2, with TRBD2 as a possible D gene (7 bases). The CDR3 is 15 residues long. From germline, CDR1 is SGHTA and CDR2 FQGNSA. The germline V and J ends were trimmed by 2 bases and 7 bases, with 14 bases remaining between them. The CDR3 DNA sequence: TGTGCCAGCAGCTTAAAGGGGGGGCAGGGCGGGGAGCTGTTTTTT. It encodes CASSLKGGQGGELFF.

This clone has more than one count but fewer than ten. The chain is built from TRBV7-9 and TRBJ1-5; TRBD1 matches 12 bases. V lost 5 bases to trimming and J lost 6 bases; unmatched junction nucleotides: 5. The CDR3 is made up of 15 amino acids. Germline CDR1 SEHNR, CDR2 FQNEAQ (reference sequence). CDR3 sequence reads: CASSVGQGAFQPQHF. DNA for the CDR3: TGTGCCAGCAGCGTGGGACAGGGGGCATTTCAGCCCCAGCATTTT.

This clone was observed a few times. The rearrangement links TRBV6-5 to TRBJ2-1, with 8 bases matching TRBD2. Germline assignment: CDR1 MNHEY and CDR2 SVGAGI. The CDR3 spans 14 residues. V lost 2 bases and J lost 8; bases outside the gene matches: 5. The CDR3 protein is CASSYLSGGYEQFF. The CDR3 DNA follows: TGTGCCAGCAGTTACCTCAGCGGGGGCTATGAGCAGTTCTTC.

The chain carries TRBV5-1 and TRBJ2-2; D not resolved. The CDR3 has 14 residues. V was clipped by 1 base and J by 13 bases, with 17 bases between them. Germline assignment: CDR1 SGHRS and CDR2 YFSETQ. This chain's CDR3 is CASSLSSPPFRLFF. CDR3 coding DNA: TGCGCCAGCAGCTTGTCATCCCCCCCTTTTAGGCTGTTTTTT.

The chain links TRBV5-4 to TRBJ2-2; tentatively, D is TRBD2 (5 bases). In germline, CDR1 is SGHNT, CDR2 YYREEE (reference sequence). The CDR3 runs to 15 residues. Deletions cut 4 bases from V and 4 bases from J, with 14 bases between. The CDR3 sequence: CASSTGLPITGELFF. The CDR3 DNA sequence: TGTGCCAGCAGCACGGGGTTACCAATCACCGGGGAGCTGTTTTTT.

The rearrangement joins TRBV11-2 to TRBJ1-5; 7 positions match TRBD1. With 1 base clipped from V and 1 base from J, the junction kept 1 base outside the gene matches. Germline lookup yields CDR1 SGHAT and CDR2 FQNNGV. This CDR3 is built from 15 residues. The CDR3 DNA reads as TGTGCCAGCAGCTTAGGACAGGGAAGCAATCAGCCCCAGCATTTT. It codes for CASSLGQGSNQPQHF. Full variable domain (missing parts from reference TRBV11-2 and TRBJ1-5): EAGVAQSPRYKIIEKRQSVAFWCNPISGHATLYWYQQILGQGPKLLIQFQNNGVVDDSQLPKDRFSAERLKGVDSTLKIQPAKLEDSAVYLCASSLGQGSNQPQHFGDGTRLSIL.

The CDR3 here is CASSYESFGGSPLHF. CDR3 DNA sequence: TGTGCCAGCAGCTACGAGAGTTTCGGGGGTTCACCCCTCCACTTT. The chain uses TRBV27 and TRBJ1-6; D is perhaps TRBD1 (5 bases). In germline, CDR1 is MNHEY, CDR2 SMNVEV (reference sequence). The CDR3 extends over 15 amino acids. The V gene lost 6 bases and the J gene lost 9 bases, with 18 bases spanning the gap.

The chain has TRBV5-1 and TRBJ2-7; D is ambiguous. CDR1 SGHRS and CDR2 YFSETQ come from the germline V gene. CDR3 length: 13 amino acids. With 3 bases removed from V and 5 bases from J, the gap between germline ends came to 12 bases. Here the CDR3 reads CASSSTISHEQYF. The CDR3 nucleotides are TGCGCCAGCAGCTCCACTATTAGCCACGAGCAGTACTTC.